These T cell receptor beta chains were read from a single sample in a study of cytomegalovirus exposure and HLA in healthy donors. The protocol was immunoSEQ multiplex PCR, while the TCRdb copy is restricted to in-frame clones and leaves out a portion. The repertoire holds over 50,000 clones, with 92% as singletons. What was sequenced was PBMCs. The receptor set was obtained from a man aged 18-30 years in good health and CMV-seropositive. Both conserved end residues are part of each CDR3. Clone size is given for some rows only: seen once, a few or many times, or a class if the clone is expanded.

>TRBJ2-1|TRBV7-8|NA
CASSFLTGEDEQFF
>TRBJ2-1|TRBV6-4|medium-sized
CASSDSLGTSNEQFF
>TRBJ2-5|TRBV11-2|NA
CASSYGQVYQETQYF
>TRBJ2-1|TRBV2|NA
CASSESGLAGAVAYNEQFF
>TRBJ2-1|TRBV9|once
CASSPSQQRDLEQFF
>TRBJ1-1|TRBV6-6|NA
CASSWGQQNTEAFF
>TRBJ2-5|TRBV7-8|NA
CASSFWGGSGETQYF
>TRBJ2-5|TRBV5-1|NA
CASSIATGQETQYF
>TRBJ2-7|TRBV5-1|NA
CASSWTTDRGVYEQYF
>TRBJ2-2|TRBV7-2|NA
CASSLDRDRVFTGELFF
>TRBJ1-1|TRBV6-1|NA
CASRGTRNTEAFF
>TRBJ2-5|TRBV2|once
CASSGARTVWEETQYF